The next 16 T cell receptor beta chains were all read from a single sample in a study of cytomegalovirus exposure and HLA in healthy donors. PCR primers comprised 60 Vbeta and 13 Jbeta primers. The repertoire was sequenced with immunoSEQ multiplex PCR; TCRdb's copy has only in-frame clones and lacks some. Found here are under 200,000 clones, around 79% of them singletons; the top ten hold 2.1%. The sequenced material came from PBMCs. These receptors originate from a man in his forties or fifties in good health and CMV-seronegative.

CDR3 nucleotide sequence: TGCAGCGTTGAATTCAGGGGGCAAGAGACCCAGTACTTC. Its translation is CSVEFRGQETQYF. The chain joins TRBV29-1 to TRBJ2-5; TRBD1 matches at 7 bases. Germline CDR1 reads SQVTM; CDR2 reads ANQGSEA. The CDR3 spans 13 residues. With V trimmed by 2 bases and J by 2 bases, 2 bases remained unmatched.

This chain links TRBV5-4 with TRBJ2-7, with TRBD2 as a possible D gene (5 bases). Germline V gene sequence: CDR1 SGHNT, CDR2 YYREEE (reference sequence). The V end was cut by 4 bases, the J end by 1 base, with 12 bases between. The CDR3 spans 14 residues. The CDR3: CASSRWTGSYEQYF. The CDR3 region has the DNA TGTGCCAGCAGCAGATGGACTGGTTCCTACGAGCAGTACTTC.

The genes are TRBV19 and TRBJ1-1, with D unclear. CDR3 size: 15 residues. Germline CDR1 is LNHDA and CDR2 is SQIVND (reference sequence). V lost 5 bases to trimming and J lost 0 bases, with 13 bases between them. CDR3 nucleotide sequence: TGTGCCAGTAGTTGGTCTGCAGACATGAACACTGAAGCTTTCTTT. Protein: CASSWSADMNTEAFF.

The chain has TRBV9 and TRBJ2-1; D gene ambiguous. CDR3 length: 15 amino acids. Trimming left V 0 bases short and J 0 bases short, with 7 bases between. Germline values: CDR1 SGDLS, CDR2 YYNGEE. DNA for the CDR3: TGTGCCAGCAGCGTAGGACTTAGCTCCTACAATGAGCAGTTCTTC. It is translated as CASSVGLSSYNEQFF.

Notes on this clone: At one end, the junction sequence differs from germline, possibly due to a read error. The rearrangement uses TRBV7-7 and TRBJ2-1, with TRBD2 matching 8 bases. The CDR3 has 17 residues. Germline loops: CDR1 SSHAT, CDR2 FNYEAQ (reference sequence). The CDR3 DNA reads as TGTGCTAGCAGCTCCAGACGGGGGGGGCCTTCCTACAATGAGCAGTTCTTC. It yields the protein CASSSRRGGPSYNEQFF.

The chain has TRBV6-1 and TRBJ1-5; 9 nucleotides line up with TRBD1. Germline lookup yields CDR1 MNHNS and CDR2 SASEGT. Trimming at V came to 4 bases and at J to 3 bases, leaving 13 bases not matched to a gene. This CDR3 has 18 residues. CDR3 DNA sequence: TGTGCCAGCAGTGTACTTATCCGGGACAGGGTCGTCAATCAGCCCCAGCATTTT. This translates into CASSVLIRDRVVNQPQHF.

The count of this clone is one. The chain carries TRBV30 and TRBJ2-5; TRBD1 matches 9 bases. V was clipped by 3 bases and J by 5 bases; unmatched bases: 4. This CDR3 comprises 13 residues. In germline, CDR1 is GTSNPN, CDR2 SVGIG (reference sequence). The CDR3 coding sequence is TGTGCCTGGAGCGGACAGGGGATCGAGACCCAGTACTTC. As protein: CAWSGQGIETQYF.

V is TRBV2 and J is TRBJ2-7; D is undetermined. V was clipped by 1 base and J by 2 bases, with 6 bases between them. The CDR3 is made up of 13 amino acids. Germline CDR1 reads SNHLY; CDR2 reads FYNNEI. The CDR3, as DNA: TGTGCCAGCAGTGAAGGGCAGACCTACGAGCAGTACTTC. This codes for CASSEGQTYEQYF.

The chain has TRBV5-1 and TRBJ2-3; tentative D call: TRBD2 (6 bases). The ends were cut back, 5 bases at V and 5 bases at J, with 21 bases in the middle. The CDR3 sequence is 16 residues long. Germline V gene lookup returns CDR1 SGHRS and CDR2 YFSETQ. CDR3 bases: TGCGCCAGCAGTCTCTCTGGGGGGAACGTTAAAGATACGCAGTATTTT. Translating it yields CASSLSGGNVKDTQYF.

The rearrangement uses TRBV28 and TRBJ2-1; the match to TRBD2 covers 8 bases. V lost 5 bases and J lost 0; bases outside the gene matches: 12. Germline V gene data show CDR1 as MDHEN and CDR2 as SYDVKM. The CDR3 has 18 residues. The CDR3 region has the DNA TGTGCCAGCAGTGGATGGAATGAGCGGGGGCCCTCCTACAATGAGCAGTTCTTC. Amino acids: CASSGWNERGPSYNEQFF. The full variable domain, in which reference TRBV28 and TRBJ2-1 provide the parts outside the CDR3, is DVKVTQSSRYLVKRTGEKVFLECVQDMDHENMFWYRQDPGLGLRLIYFSYDVKMKEKGDIPEGYSVSREKKERFSLILESASTNQTSMYLCASSGWNERGPSYNEQFFGPGTRLTVL.

This rearrangement joins TRBV5-1 to TRBJ2-4; tentatively, D is TRBD1 (6 bases). In germline, CDR1 is SGHRS, CDR2 YFSETQ. The CDR3 totals 16 residues. V was cut by 0 bases and J by 3 bases, with 13 bases left in between. CDR3 in DNA: TGCGCCAGCAGCTTGGAAGAGGGGGATATCAAAAACATTCAGTACTTC. Translated, it gives CASSLEEGDIKNIQYF.

The genes are TRBV7-9 and TRBJ2-1; no definite D call. Germline lookup yields CDR1 SEHNR and CDR2 FQNEAQ (reference sequence). V was trimmed by 4 bases and J by 6 bases, leaving 4 bases between them. The CDR3 spans 11 residues. The CDR3: CASSSGNEQFF. The DNA for the CDR3 is TGTGCCAGCAGCTCGGGCAATGAGCAGTTCTTC. The complete variable domain, with remaining parts taken from reference TRBV7-9 and TRBJ2-1, reads DTGVSQNPRHKITKRGQNVTFRCDPISEHNRLYWYRQTLGQGPEFLTYFQNEAQLEKSRLLSDRFSAERPKGSFSTLEIQRTEQGDSAMYLCASSSGNEQFFGPGTRLTVL.

The V call is TRBV4-1, the J call TRBJ2-5, with a possible D match to TRBD1 (8 bases). This CDR3 is built from 15 residues. Germline-derived CDR1 and CDR2 are MGHRA and YSYEKL. V shed 0 bases and J shed 4 bases, with 12 bases lying between them. In DNA form, the CDR3 reads TGCGCCAGCAGCCAAGATACAGGGGGGGGAGAGACCCAGTACTTC. Translated: CASSQDTGGGETQYF.

This clone was counted a single time. The genes are TRBV18 and TRBJ1-1; TRBD1 is a possible D gene (5 bases). Germline CDR1 KGHSH, CDR2 LQKENI. The CDR3 is 12 residues long. Trimming left V 3 bases short and J 6 bases short, with 8 bases between. CDR3 nucleotides: TGTGCCAGCTCACCGGGGGGGTCTGAAGCTTTCTTT. Residues: CASSPGGSEAFF.

About this clone itself: A read error may produce the germline difference seen at one junction end. The chain joins TRBV27 to TRBJ2-4; 9 nucleotides match TRBD2. This CDR3 is built from 14 residues. CDR1 is MNHEY and CDR2 is SMNVEV in the germline V gene (reference sequence). CDR3 bases: TGTGCCAGCAGACCCGGGACTAGCCAAAACAGTCAGTACTTC. The encoded protein is CASRPGTSQNSQYF.

This clone has just a few counts. CDR3 sequence (DNA): TGTGCCAGCAGCGTAGCAAGGCGGGATTCGGGAACCGGGGAGCTGTTTTTT. As protein: CASSVARRDSGTGELFF. The chain employs TRBV9 and TRBJ2-2, with D possibly matching TRBD2 (6 bases). With 0 bases removed from V and 5 bases from J, the gap between germline ends came to 17 bases. The germline gives CDR1 SGDLS, CDR2 YYNGEE. CDR3 length: 17 amino acids.